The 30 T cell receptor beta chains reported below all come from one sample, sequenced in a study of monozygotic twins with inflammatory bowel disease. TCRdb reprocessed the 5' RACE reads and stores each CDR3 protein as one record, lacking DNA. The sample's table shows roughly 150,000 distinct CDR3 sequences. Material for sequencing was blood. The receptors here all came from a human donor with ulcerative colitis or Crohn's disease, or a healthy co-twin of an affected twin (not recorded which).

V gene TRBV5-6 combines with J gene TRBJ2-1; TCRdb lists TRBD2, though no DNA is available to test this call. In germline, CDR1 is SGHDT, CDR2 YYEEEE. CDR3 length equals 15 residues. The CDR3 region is CASTFRGGLYNEQFF.

The CDR3 sequence: CASSLAWSAEVGEQYF. The chain couples TRBV5-1 to TRBJ2-7; absent DNA, TCRdb's TRBD1 call cannot be checked. This CDR3 has 16 amino acids. Germline V gene lookup returns CDR1 SGHRS and CDR2 YFSETQ.

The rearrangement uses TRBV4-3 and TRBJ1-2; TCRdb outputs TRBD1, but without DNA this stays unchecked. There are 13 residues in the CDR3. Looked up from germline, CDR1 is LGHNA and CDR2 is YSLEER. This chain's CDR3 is CASSQGQGHGYTF.

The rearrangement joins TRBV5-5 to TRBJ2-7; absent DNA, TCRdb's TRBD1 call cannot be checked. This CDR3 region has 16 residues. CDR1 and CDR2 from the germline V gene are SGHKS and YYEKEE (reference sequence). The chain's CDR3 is CASSSLSYGGLNEQYF.

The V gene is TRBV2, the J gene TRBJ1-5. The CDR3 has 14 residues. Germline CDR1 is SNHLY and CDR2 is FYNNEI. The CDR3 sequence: CASTRLNSNQPQHF.

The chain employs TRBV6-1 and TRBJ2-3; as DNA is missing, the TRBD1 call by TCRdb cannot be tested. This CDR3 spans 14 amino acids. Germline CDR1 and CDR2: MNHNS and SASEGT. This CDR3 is CASSKDRRTDTQYF.

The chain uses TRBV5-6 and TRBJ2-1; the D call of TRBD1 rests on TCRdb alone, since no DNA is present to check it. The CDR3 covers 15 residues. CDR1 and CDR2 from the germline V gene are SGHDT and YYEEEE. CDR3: CASSQERGSGDEQFF.

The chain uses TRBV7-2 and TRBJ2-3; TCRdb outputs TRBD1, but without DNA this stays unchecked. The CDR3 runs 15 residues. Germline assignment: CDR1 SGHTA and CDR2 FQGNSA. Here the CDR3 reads CASSLDRVSTDTQYF.

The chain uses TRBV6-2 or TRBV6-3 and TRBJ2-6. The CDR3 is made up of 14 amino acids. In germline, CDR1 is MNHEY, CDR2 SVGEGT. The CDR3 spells CASSWGSGANVLTF.

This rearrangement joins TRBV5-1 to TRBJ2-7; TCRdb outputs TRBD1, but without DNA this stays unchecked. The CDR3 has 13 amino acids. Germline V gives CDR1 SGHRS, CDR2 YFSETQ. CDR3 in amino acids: CASSLDRTYEQYF.

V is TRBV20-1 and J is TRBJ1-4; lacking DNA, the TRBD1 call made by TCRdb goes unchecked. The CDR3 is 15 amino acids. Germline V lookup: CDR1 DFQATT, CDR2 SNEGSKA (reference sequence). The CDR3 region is CSARAGQGESEKLFF.

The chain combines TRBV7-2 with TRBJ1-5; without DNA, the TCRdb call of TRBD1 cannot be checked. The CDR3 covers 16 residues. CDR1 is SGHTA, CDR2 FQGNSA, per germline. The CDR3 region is CASSLFDRGYNQPQHF.

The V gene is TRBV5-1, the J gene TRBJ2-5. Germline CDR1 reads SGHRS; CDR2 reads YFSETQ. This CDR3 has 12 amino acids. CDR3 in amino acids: CASSLDRETQYF.

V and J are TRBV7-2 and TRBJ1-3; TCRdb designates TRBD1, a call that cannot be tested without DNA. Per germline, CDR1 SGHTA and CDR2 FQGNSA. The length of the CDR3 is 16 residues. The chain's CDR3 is CASSFREGFAGNTIYF. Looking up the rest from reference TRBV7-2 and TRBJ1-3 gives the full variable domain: GAGVSQSPSNKVTEKGKDVELRCDPISGHTALYWYRQSLGQGLEFLIYFQGNSAPDKSGLPSDRFSAERTGGSVSTLTIQRTQQEDSAVYLCASSFREGFAGNTIYFGEGSWLTVV.

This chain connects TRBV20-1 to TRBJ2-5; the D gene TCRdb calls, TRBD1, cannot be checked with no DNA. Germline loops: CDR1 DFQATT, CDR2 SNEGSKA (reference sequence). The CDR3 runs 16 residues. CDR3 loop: CSARDQAASLRETQYF.

CDR3 region: CASSLGPGQSGNTIYF. The chain is built from TRBV7-3 and TRBJ1-3; with no DNA, the TCRdb D assignment of TRBD1 cannot be verified. CDR1 and CDR2 (germline): SGHTA, FQGTGA. This CDR3 contains 16 residues.

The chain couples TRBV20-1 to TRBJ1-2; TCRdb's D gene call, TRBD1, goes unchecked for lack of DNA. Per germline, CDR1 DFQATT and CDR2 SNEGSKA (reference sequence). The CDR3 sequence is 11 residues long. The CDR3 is CSASGVGGYTF.

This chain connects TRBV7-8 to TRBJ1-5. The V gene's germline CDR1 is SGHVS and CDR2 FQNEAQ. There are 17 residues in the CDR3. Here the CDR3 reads CASSLGSSLASNQPQHF.

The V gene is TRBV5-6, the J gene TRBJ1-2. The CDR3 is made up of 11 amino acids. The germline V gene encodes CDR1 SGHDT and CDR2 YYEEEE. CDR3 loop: CASRRIIGYTF. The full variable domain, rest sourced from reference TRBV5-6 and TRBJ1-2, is DAGVTQSPTHLIKTRGQQVTLRCSPKSGHDTVSWYQQALGQGPQFIFQYYEEEERQRGNFPDRFSGHQFPNYSSELNVNALLLGDSALYLCASRRIIGYTFGSGTRLTVV.

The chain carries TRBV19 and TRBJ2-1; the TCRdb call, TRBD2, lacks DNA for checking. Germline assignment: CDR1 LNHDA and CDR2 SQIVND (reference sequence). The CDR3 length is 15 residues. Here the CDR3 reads CASSIGLPSYNEQFF.

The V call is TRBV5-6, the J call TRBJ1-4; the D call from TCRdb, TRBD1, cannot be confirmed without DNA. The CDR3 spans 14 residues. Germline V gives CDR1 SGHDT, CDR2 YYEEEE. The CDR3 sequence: CASSLIRESEKLFF.

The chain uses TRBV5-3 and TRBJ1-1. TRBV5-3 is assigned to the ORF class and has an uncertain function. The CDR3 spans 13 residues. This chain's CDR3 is CARSPTKNTEAFF.

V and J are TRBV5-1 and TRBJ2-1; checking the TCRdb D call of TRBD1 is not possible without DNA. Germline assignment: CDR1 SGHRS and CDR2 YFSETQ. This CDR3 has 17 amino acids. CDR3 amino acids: CASSSPTGTGAYNEQFF.

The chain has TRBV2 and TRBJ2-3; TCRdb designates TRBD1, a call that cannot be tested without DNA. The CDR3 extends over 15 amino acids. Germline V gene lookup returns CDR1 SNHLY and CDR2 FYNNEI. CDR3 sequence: CASTPAGVTTDTQYF.

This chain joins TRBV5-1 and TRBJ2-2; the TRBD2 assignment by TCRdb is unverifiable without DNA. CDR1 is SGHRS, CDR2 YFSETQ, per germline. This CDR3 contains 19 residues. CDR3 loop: CASSGPYGTSGGNTGELFF. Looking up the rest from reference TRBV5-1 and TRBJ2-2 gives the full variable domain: KAGVTQTPRYLIKTRGQQVTLSCSPISGHRSVSWYQQTPGQGLQFLFEYFSETQRNKGNFPGRFSGRQFSNSRSEMNVSTLELGDSALYLCASSGPYGTSGGNTGELFFGEGSRLTVL.

The CDR3 reads CAITPGQGRPSSYEQYF. This chain connects TRBV10-3 to TRBJ2-7; TCRdb outputs TRBD1, but without DNA this stays unchecked. Germline V lookup: CDR1 ENHRY, CDR2 SYGVKD. The CDR3 length is 17 residues.

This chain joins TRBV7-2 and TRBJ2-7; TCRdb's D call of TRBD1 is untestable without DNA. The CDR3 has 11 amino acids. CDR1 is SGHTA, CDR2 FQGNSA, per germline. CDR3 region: CASTPAYEQYF.

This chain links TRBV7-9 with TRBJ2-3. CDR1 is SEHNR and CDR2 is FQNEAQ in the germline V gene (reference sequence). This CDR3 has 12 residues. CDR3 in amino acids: CASSSVTDTQYF.

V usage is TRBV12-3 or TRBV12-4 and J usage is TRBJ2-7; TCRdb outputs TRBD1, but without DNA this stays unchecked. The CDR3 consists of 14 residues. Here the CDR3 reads CASSVRQGGYEQYF.

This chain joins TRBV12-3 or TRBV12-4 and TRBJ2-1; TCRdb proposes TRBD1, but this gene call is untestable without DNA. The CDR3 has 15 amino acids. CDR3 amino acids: CASTHGTDTYNEQFF.